The 10 T cell receptor beta chains below were found in one sample sequenced in a study of OX40 agonist ivuxolimab in advanced cancers. Clones were sequenced by immunoSEQ multiplex PCR, and TCRdb holds only the in-frame ones, with some missing. The sample includes 65,000 to 90,000 clones, approximately 86% of them seen just once. The sample was CD4+ or CD8+ T cells sorted from blood, taken in a trial of the OX40 agonist ivuxolimab. Every receptor here comes from an adult with an advanced solid tumor such as melanoma, head and neck, liver or kidney cancer.

The sample holds one count of this clone. The rearrangement joins TRBV7-9 to TRBJ2-1; no definite D call. V lost 7 bases and J lost 7, with 8 bases in between. CDR3 size: 11 residues. Germline loops: CDR1 SEHNR, CDR2 FQNEAQ (reference sequence). The CDR3 spells CASTPLNEQFF. DNA for the CDR3: TGTGCCAGCACCCCCCTGAATGAGCAGTTCTTC.

This chain joins TRBV7-8 and TRBJ2-1, with D hard to call. The CDR3 extends over 12 amino acids. V dropped 3 bases and J dropped 5 bases, with 5 bases sitting between them. Germline V gives CDR1 SGHVS, CDR2 FQNEAQ. The CDR3 here is CASSFSNNEQFF. CDR3 nucleotide sequence: TGTGCCAGCAGCTTTAGTAACAATGAGCAGTTCTTC.

The J gene is TRBJ1-1, the V gene TRBV4-2; D uncertain. V was shortened by 5 bases and J by 1 base, with 11 bases between the two germline ends. The CDR3 consists of 14 residues. The germline gives CDR1 LGHNA, CDR2 YNFKEQ. The CDR3 protein is CASSSPTGNTEAFF. CDR3 nucleotides: TGTGCCAGCAGCTCTCCGACGGGGAACACTGAAGCTTTCTTT.

The chain couples TRBV7-2 to TRBJ1-1; a weak D match, TRBD1 (6 bases). Germline assignment: CDR1 SGHTA and CDR2 FQGNSA. V shed 6 bases and J shed 5 bases, with 10 bases lying between them. The CDR3 loop spans 12 amino acids. CDR3 nucleotides: TGTGCCAGCAGTCGGGGGCGTACTGAAGCTTTCTTT. Residues: CASSRGRTEAFF. Using reference TRBV7-2 and TRBJ1-1 for the parts outside the CDR3, the full variable domain is GAGVSQSPSNKVTEKGKDVELRCDPISGHTALYWYRQSLGQGLEFLIYFQGNSAPDKSGLPSDRFSAERTGGSVSTLTIQRTQQEDSAVYLCASSRGRTEAFFGQGTRLTVV.

The rearrangement links TRBV6-5 to TRBJ2-3; the match to TRBD2 covers 9 bases. The CDR3 runs to 15 residues. Germline V lookup: CDR1 MNHEY, CDR2 SVGAGI. J lost 0 bases, V lost 6 bases, and 4 bases had no gene match. The CDR3 protein is CASSLSGSSTDTQYF. The CDR3 nucleotides are TGTGCCAGCAGCCTTAGCGGGAGCAGCACAGATACGCAGTATTTT.

This chain uses TRBV28 with TRBJ1-1; 7 bases align to TRBD1. Germline V gives CDR1 MDHEN, CDR2 SYDVKM. The V segment lost 11 bases and the J segment 2 bases; nucleotides outside the gene matches: 11. The CDR3 runs 14 residues. The CDR3 sequence: CAAKFGQVNTEAFF. The CDR3 DNA is TGTGCCGCCAAGTTCGGACAGGTTAACACTGAAGCTTTCTTT.

This chain connects TRBV19 to TRBJ2-5, with D perhaps matching TRBD1 (7 bases). Germline loops: CDR1 LNHDA, CDR2 SQIVND (reference sequence). The germline V and J ends were trimmed by 6 bases and 4 bases, with 12 bases remaining between them. The CDR3 has 13 residues. CDR3 DNA: TGTGCCAGTAGGGACCAGGGGGGAGAGACCCAGTACTTC. Residues: CASRDQGGETQYF.

The J gene is TRBJ2-1, the V gene TRBV7-3; 12 bases agree with TRBD2. This CDR3 contains 16 residues. Trimming removed 4 bases from V and 9 bases from J; junction bases left unmatched: 10. Germline V CDR1 and CDR2: SGHTA, FQGTGA. The CDR3 here is CASSSGASGRASEQFF. CDR3 DNA sequence: TGTGCCAGCAGCTCGGGGGCTAGCGGGAGGGCCAGTGAGCAGTTCTTC.

V is TRBV7-8 and J is TRBJ2-7, with unresolved D. CDR3 length equals 13 residues. V was cut by 0 bases and J by 4 bases, with 7 bases left in between. CDR1 SGHVS and CDR2 FQNEAQ come from the germline V gene. In DNA form, the CDR3 reads TGTGCCAGCAGCTTAGCGGCAGGTTACGAGCAGTACTTC. Protein sequence: CASSLAAGYEQYF.

The genes are TRBV7-9 and TRBJ1-4, with TRBD1 matching 8 bases. This CDR3 is 15 amino acids long. V lost 3 bases to trimming and J lost 7 bases; unmatched junction nucleotides: 7. The V gene's germline CDR1 is SEHNR and CDR2 FQNEAQ (reference sequence). CDR3 DNA: TGTGCCAGCAGCTTCGGTTCACAGGGGGTTGAAAAACTGTTTTTT. Residues: CASSFGSQGVEKLFF.